This TCR beta chain was observed in a study of OX40 agonist ivuxolimab in advanced cancers. Study overall: Eligibility rules accepted prior anti-PD-1, anti-PD-L1 or anti-CTLA-4 therapy, and around 38% had some.

As regards this clone: Its antigen is currently unknown.

Measured with immunoSEQ multiplex PCR; TCRdb has only the in-frame clones, and not every one. Among roughly 13,000 clones, around nine tenths were seen once, and the ten largest hold 5% to 7%. Points from the study as a whole: In general, CD8+ T cells held more expanded clones than CD4+ did, on average. Undetermined was the antigen specificity of the expanded peripheral T cells.

V shed 10 bases and J shed 2 bases, with 21 bases lying between them. CDR1 and CDR2 from the germline V gene are LNHDA and SQIVND (reference sequence). This CDR3 has 15 residues. With autoimmune disease history or systemic immunosuppression, patients were excluded. The specimen was CD4+ or CD8+ T cells sorted from blood, collected in a trial of the OX40 agonist ivuxolimab. The clonotype comes from an adult with an advanced solid tumor such as melanoma, head and neck, liver or kidney cancer. This chain joins TRBV19 and TRBJ2-7, with D perhaps assigned TRBD1 or TRBD2 (6 bases each). This CDR3 is CATGVITGDTYEQYF. The CDR3 DNA reads TGTGCCACCGGGGTGATAACGGGGGACACCTACGAGCAGTACTTC.